This TCR beta chain is drawn from a study of blood T cells in healthy people across ages. Findings and caveats of the study: When set beside aged donors, long-lived donors presented more naive CD4+ cells and higher diversity. The donors' CMV status was not determined, possibly confounding changes in expanded clonotypes.

Using a J-beta primer mix together with a sample-barcoded 5' primer, a second PCR was run for about 6 to 11 cycles. There were at least 2.5 million CDR3-containing paired-end reads obtained from each sample. TCRdb used MiXCR to reprocess the 5' RACE reads, holding one entry per CDR3 protein. The repertoire holds 800,000 to 950,000 distinct CDR3 sequences, with roughly 48% as singletons. Germline CDR1 is MNHEY and CDR2 is SVGEGT. CDR3 length: 11 amino acids. V lost 6 bases, J lost 6 bases, and 8 bases lay in between. Per individual sample, total RNA of at least 6 micrograms was extracted. This clonotype was seen many times. What it binds is unknown.

The sequence derives from a man between 25 and 39 years old in good health. The sample taken for sequencing was blood. The genes are TRBV6-2 or TRBV6-3 and TRBJ1-2; tentatively, D is TRBD1 (5 bases). The CDR3 region has the DNA TGTGCCAGCAGCCAGGGAGATGGCTACACCTTC. Translating it yields CASSQGDGYTF.